This TCR beta chain was observed in a study of T-cell reconstitution after alpha-beta-depleted transplantation in children. As it was prepared, the TCRbeta library received unique molecular identifiers. TCRdb re-derived calls from the PCR reads in MiXCR, one entry per CDR3 protein. The sample lists hundreds of thousands of distinct CDR3 sequences, about 17% occurring once. This clonotype was seen a handful of times. Trimming removed 4 bases at V and 0 bases at J, with 12 bases between. The CDR3 totals 15 residues. CDR1 is SQVTM and CDR2 is ANQGSEA in the germline V gene. Material: PBMCs from the stem cell graft donor, obtained from the stem cell graft. The chain is built from TRBV29-1 and TRBJ1-4; D remains unclear. This sequence was found in a human donor who donated a stem cell graft to a child with acute lymphoblastic leukemia. CDR3 sequence reads: CSVGLRGATNEKLFF. CDR3 bases: TGCAGCGTTGGATTACGGGGTGCAACTAATGAAAAACTGTTTTTT.